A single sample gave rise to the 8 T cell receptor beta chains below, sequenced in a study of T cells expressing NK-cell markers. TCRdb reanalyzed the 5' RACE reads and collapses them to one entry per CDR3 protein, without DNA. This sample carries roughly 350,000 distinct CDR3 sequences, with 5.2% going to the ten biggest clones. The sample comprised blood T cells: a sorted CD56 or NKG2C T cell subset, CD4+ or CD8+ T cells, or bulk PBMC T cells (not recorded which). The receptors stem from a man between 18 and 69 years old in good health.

The CDR3 is CATSDPRTGAYEQYF. This rearrangement joins TRBV24-1 to TRBJ2-7. This CDR3 spans 15 amino acids. Per the germline V gene, CDR1 is KGHDR and CDR2 is SFDVKD.

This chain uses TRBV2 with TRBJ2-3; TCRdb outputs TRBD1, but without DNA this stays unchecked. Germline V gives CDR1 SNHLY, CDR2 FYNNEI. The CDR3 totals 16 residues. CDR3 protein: CASTAPRDRGTDTQYF.

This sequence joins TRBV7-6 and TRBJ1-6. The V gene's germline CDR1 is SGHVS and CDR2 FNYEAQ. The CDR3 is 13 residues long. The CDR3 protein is CASSIGNNSPLHF.

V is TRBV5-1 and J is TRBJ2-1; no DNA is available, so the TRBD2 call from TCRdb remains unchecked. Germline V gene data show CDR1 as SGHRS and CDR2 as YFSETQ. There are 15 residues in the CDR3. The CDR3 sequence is CASSPPTSGGDEQFF.

CDR3: CASSPQGSGQPQHF. The chain is built from TRBV6-1 and TRBJ1-5; TCRdb's D gene call, TRBD1, goes unchecked for lack of DNA. Germline V gives CDR1 MNHNS, CDR2 SASEGT. The CDR3 covers 14 residues.

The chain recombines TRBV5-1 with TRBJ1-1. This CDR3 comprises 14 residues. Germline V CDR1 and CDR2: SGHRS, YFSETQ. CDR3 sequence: CASSLLIGENEAFF.

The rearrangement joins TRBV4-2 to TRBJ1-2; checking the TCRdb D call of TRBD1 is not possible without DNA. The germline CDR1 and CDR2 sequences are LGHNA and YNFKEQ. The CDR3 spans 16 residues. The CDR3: CASSQGNIGQSGGYTF.

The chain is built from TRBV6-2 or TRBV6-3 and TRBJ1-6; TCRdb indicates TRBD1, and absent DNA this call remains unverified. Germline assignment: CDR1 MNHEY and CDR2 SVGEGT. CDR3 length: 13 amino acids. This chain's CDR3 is CASRDRGISPLHF.